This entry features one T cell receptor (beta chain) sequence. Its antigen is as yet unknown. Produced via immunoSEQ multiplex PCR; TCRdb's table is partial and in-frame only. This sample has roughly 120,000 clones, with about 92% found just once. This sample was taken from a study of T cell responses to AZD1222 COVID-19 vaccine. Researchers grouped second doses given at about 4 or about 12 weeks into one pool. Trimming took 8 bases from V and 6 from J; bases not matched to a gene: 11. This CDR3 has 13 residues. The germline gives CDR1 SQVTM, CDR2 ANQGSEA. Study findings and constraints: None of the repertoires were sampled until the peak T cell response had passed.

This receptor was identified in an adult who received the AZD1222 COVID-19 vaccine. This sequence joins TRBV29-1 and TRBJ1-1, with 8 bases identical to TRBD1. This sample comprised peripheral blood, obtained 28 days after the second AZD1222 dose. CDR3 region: CSHTQGAVAEAFF. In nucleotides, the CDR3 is TGCAGCCATACCCAGGGGGCGGTCGCTGAAGCTTTCTTT. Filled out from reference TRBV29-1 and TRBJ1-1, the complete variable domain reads SAVISQKPSRDICQRGTSLTIQCQVDSQVTMMFWYRQQPGQSLTLIATANQGSEATYESGFVIDKFPISRPNLTFSTLTVSNMSPEDSSIYLCSHTQGAVAEAFFGQGTRLTVV.